Presented here are 5 T cell receptor beta chains from one specimen sequenced in a study of blood T cell repertoires in COVID-19. Measured with immunoSEQ multiplex PCR; TCRdb has only the in-frame clones, and not every one. The sample has 300,000 to 450,000 clones; approximately 86% are singletons. Input material: peripheral blood. Source of these receptors: a human donor in a cohort sampled during active COVID-19.

The chain combines TRBV30 with TRBJ1-5; TRBD1 might be the D (5 bases). Germline V lookup: CDR1 GTSNPN, CDR2 SVGIG (reference sequence). The CDR3 is 14 amino acids. The V end was cut by 2 bases, the J end by 7 bases, with 15 bases between. The CDR3 loop is CAWSSNPKGQPQHF. CDR3 sequence (DNA): TGTGCCTGGAGTTCAAACCCCAAGGGGCAGCCCCAGCATTTT.

The chain is built from TRBV7-3 and TRBJ2-2, with 8 bases identical to TRBD2. CDR3 length equals 15 residues. The V gene end was trimmed by 5 bases and the J gene end by 4 bases; junction bases not matched to a gene: 6. From germline, CDR1 is SGHTA and CDR2 FQGTGA. CDR3 residues: CASSAGGASTGELFF. As DNA, the CDR3 is TGTGCCAGCAGCGCGGGGGGAGCGTCCACCGGGGAGCTGTTTTTT.

This rearrangement joins TRBV6-4 to TRBJ2-3; TRBD1 agrees at 9 bases. Trimming took 3 bases from V and 2 from J; bases not matched to a gene: 6. The CDR3 runs 16 residues. Germline V gives CDR1 MRHNA, CDR2 SNTAGT. The DNA of the CDR3 is TGTGCCAGCAGTGATTTCGACAGGGGGGCCACAGATACGCAGTATTTT. Protein sequence: CASSDFDRGATDTQYF.

This chain connects TRBV28 to TRBJ2-2; perhaps TRBD2 as D (5 bases). CDR1 is MDHEN, CDR2 SYDVKM, per germline. V dropped 3 bases and J dropped 4 bases, with 15 bases sitting between them. The CDR3 runs 16 residues. CDR3 DNA: TGTGCCAGCAGTTTTCTTGTGGGAGTTGCCACCGGGGAGCTGTTTTTT. It translates to CASSFLVGVATGELFF. The full variable domain, in which reference TRBV28 and TRBJ2-2 provide the parts outside the CDR3, is DVKVTQSSRYLVKRTGEKVFLECVQDMDHENMFWYRQDPGLGLRLIYFSYDVKMKEKGDIPEGYSVSREKKERFSLILESASTNQTSMYLCASSFLVGVATGELFFGEGSRLTVL.

The rearrangement links TRBV5-1 to TRBJ2-7, with a weak D call TRBD2 (5 bases). Germline V gene data show CDR1 as SGHRS and CDR2 as YFSETQ. V lost 0 bases and J 5 bases, leaving 15 bases between the germline ends. The CDR3 is 15 amino acids. In DNA, the CDR3 is TGCGCCAGCAGCTTGGGGGAGCTGGGTTTGCACGAGCAGTACTTC. Translated, it gives CASSLGELGLHEQYF.